The T cell receptor (beta chain) under discussion was sequenced for a study of blood T cells in healthy people across ages. Whole-study findings and limits: Possibly confounding the expanded clonotype changes was the fact that donor CMV status was unknown. Higher diversity, along with more naive CD4+ cells, distinguished long-lived donors from aged donors.

Per-sample yields of isolated PBMCs were at least 6 million. This clonotype was counted only a few times. Its target is unknown. Alongside a J-beta primer mix, a sample-barcoded 5' primer served in a second PCR lasting roughly 6 to 11 cycles. Each cDNA was tagged by a template-switch adaptor containing 12 random nucleotides. Using its own MiXCR run on the 5' RACE reads, TCRdb lists one record per CDR3 protein. The sample shows roughly 730,000 distinct CDR3 sequences, about 61% of them seen only once. Trimming at V came to 6 bases and at J to 2 bases, leaving 5 bases not matched to a gene. Germline CDR1 MNHEY, CDR2 SVGEGT. CDR3 length: 16 amino acids.

The sample taken for sequencing was blood. The source of this sequence is a man between 35 and 55 years old in good health. The rearrangement uses TRBV6-2 or TRBV6-3 and TRBJ2-6; 9 bases are shared with TRBD1. The CDR3 sequence is CASREQGAPGANVLTF. The DNA for the CDR3 is TGTGCCAGCAGGGAACAGGGGGCGCCTGGGGCCAACGTCCTGACTTTC.